Given below is one TCR beta chain in context. Its antigen is still unknown. No quality values exist for individual bases; no much larger clone is one base distant. These data come from a study of CD8+CD57+ T cells in acquired aplastic anemia (dated by TCRdb to 2016 to 2019). Regarding the study in general: A mean of around 3.2 ug of DNA, ranging from 0.2 to 27.4 ug, was extracted from sorted CD4+ and CD8+ cells. CD8+CD57+ expansion was defined as a frequency above the mean frequency observed in healthy subjects.

Genomic DNA served as template for TCR beta VDJ combination and CDR3 sequence profiling. An Illumina HiSeq 2000 was used for TCR repertoire sequencing. From the authors' description of their analysis: Repertoires were assessed using TRBV/TRBJ rearrangement plots, CDR3 size and DJ length profiles, and Simpson's diversity index. The most abundant DNA sequence in the deep sequencing data was taken as the immunodominant clone. CDR3 amino acid sequences were checked for sharing across subjects and were also compared against the VDJdb database and published repertoires. Starting from the raw public reads, TCRdb applied fastp trimming at Q25, assembled clones with MiXCR and retained in-frame beta chains. CDR3 protein sequences are deduplicated, and each keeps its most common genes and DNA. The V and J calls here are based on TCRdb, not the publication. The sample contains 150,000 or so distinct CDR3 sequences, roughly 48% of them found a single time. Around 1% of the sample is held by the ten biggest clonotypes.

Points the paper makes about the study in general: Nearly 30 CD8+ CDR3 sequences were found in both patients and controls but appeared to be highly expressed in patients and within the immunodominant clones of the patients. CD8+ Simpson's diversity did not differ significantly between patients and healthy controls (P=0.060).

Patients chosen for sequencing had shown expansion of CD8+CD57+ cells by flow cytometry. Every patient had a diagnosis of severe acquired aplastic anemia based on International Study of Aplastic Anemia and Agranulocytosis and Camitta criteria. No patient had received any therapy when blood was sampled. In this study, sorted CD4+ and CD8+ T cells from the blood of healthy subjects and of severe aplastic anemia patients had their TCR repertoires deep-sequenced. Patients were enrolled in the USA under clinicaltrials.gov protocols 00001620, 01623167, 00001397, 00071045, 00081523 and 00961064. Ficoll-Paque density gradient centrifugation was used to isolate peripheral blood mononuclear cells. Before DNA extraction, CD4+ and CD8+ T cells were sorted with FACS or magnetic beads. V is clipped by 8 bases and J by 8 bases, and the sequence between their germline boundaries is 19 bases long. Measured from the cysteine to the phenylalanine, the CDR3 is 14 residues long. Of the read, only the CDR3 DNA is kept; its 42 bases are in frame from base 1. The germline V gene encodes CDR1 LNHDA and CDR2 SQIVND (reference sequence).

The sequenced sample consisted of sorted CD4+, CD8+, or CD8+CD57+ T cells (not recorded which) from PBMCs. The sequence was collected from a human donor with aplastic anemia. The V gene is TRBV19 and the J gene is TRBJ1-3; the D segment could be TRBD1, given 5 matching bases. The CDR3 region has the sequence CASSGRAARYTIYF. The bases read TGTGCCAGTTCGGGGCGGGCGGCGCGTTACACCATATATTTT.